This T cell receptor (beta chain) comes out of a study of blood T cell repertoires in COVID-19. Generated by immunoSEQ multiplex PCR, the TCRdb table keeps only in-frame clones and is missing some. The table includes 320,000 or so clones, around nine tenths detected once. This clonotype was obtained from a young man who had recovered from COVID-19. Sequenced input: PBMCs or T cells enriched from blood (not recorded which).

CDR3 loop: CASSLMHRQPQHF. Written as DNA, the CDR3 is TGTGCCAGCAGCTTGATGCACCGGCAGCCCCAGCATTTT. This chain joins TRBV5-5 and TRBJ1-5, with D unresolved. The CDR3 runs 13 residues. CDR1 and CDR2 from the germline V gene are SGHKS and YYEKEE (reference sequence). V gave up 1 base and J gave up 7 bases, with 9 bases separating them. Using reference TRBV5-5 and TRBJ1-5 for the parts outside the CDR3, the full variable domain is DAGVTQSPTHLIKTRGQQVTLRCSPISGHKSVSWYQQVLGQGPQFIFQYYEKEERGRGNFPDRFSARQFPNYSSELNVNALLLGDSALYLCASSLMHRQPQHFGDGTRLSIL.